This T cell receptor (beta chain) was sequenced during a study of healthy donors' naive CD4 and CD8 T cells. Study observations and caveats: CDR3 charge plus V and J genes appeared to account for approximately 13% of CD4/CD8 variance.

TCR libraries were built from roughly 0.5 ug of total RNA by linear amplification. One entry per CDR3 protein, called by TCRdb with MiXCR from the reads. The sample lists approximately 200,000 distinct CDR3 sequences, nearly 75% occurring once. For this clonotype: The antigen is not known.

This CDR3 region has 12 residues. The germline V gene has CDR1 SQVTM and CDR2 ANQGSEA. V lost 6 bases and J lost 2, with 11 bases in between. Sequencing was done on a sample of naive CD4+ and CD8+ T cells sorted from blood, pooled from several donors. The chain has TRBV29-1 and TRBJ2-7; D not certain. The TCR comes from a pool of human donors in good health; the sample pools cells from several healthy donors. The CDR3 DNA reads as TGCAGCGTACTCACAGTTACCTACGAGCAGTACTTC. Its protein product is CSVLTVTYEQYF.